One and the same sample provided the 21 T cell receptor beta chains below, sequenced in a study of blood T cell repertoires in COVID-19. The table came from immunoSEQ multiplex PCR; TCRdb's copy has only in-frame clones and leaves some out. The sample holds 85,000 to 95,000 clones, 75% to 90% seen once. What was sequenced was peripheral blood. Source of these receptors: an elderly woman with active COVID-19.

V and J are TRBV6-5 and TRBJ2-6; no firm D call. The CDR3 length is 15 residues. Germline assignment: CDR1 MNHEY and CDR2 SVGAGI. Deletions cut 6 bases from V and 2 bases from J, with 11 bases between. The CDR3 DNA is TGTGCCAGCAGCCTCACAATCGCTGGGGCCAACGTCCTGACTTTC. Protein product: CASSLTIAGANVLTF.

The V gene is TRBV27, the J gene TRBJ2-1; tentative D call: TRBD2 (5 bases). The CDR3 length is 14 residues. Germline V lookup: CDR1 MNHEY, CDR2 SMNVEV (reference sequence). Trimming removed 3 bases from V and 6 bases from J, with 12 bases in between. CDR3 sequence reads: CASSLRSDSNEQFF. The CDR3 DNA reads as TGTGCCAGCAGTTTGAGGTCGGACTCCAATGAGCAGTTCTTC.

This chain joins TRBV5-4 and TRBJ2-1, with 8 bases that match TRBD2. This CDR3 region has 16 residues. J was trimmed by 3 bases and V by 2 bases; bases with no gene match: 7. The germline gives CDR1 SGHNT, CDR2 YYREEE (reference sequence). CDR3: CASSFPLAGGYNEQFF. The CDR3 region has the DNA TGTGCCAGCAGCTTCCCTCTAGCGGGTGGCTACAATGAGCAGTTCTTC.

Many counts were recorded for this clone. CDR3 DNA: TGTGCCAGCAGCCGACTAGCGGGCGAGCAGTACTTC. This sequence encodes CASSRLAGEQYF. V is TRBV5-4 and J is TRBJ2-7; 10 bases map to TRBD2. CDR1 SGHNT and CDR2 YYREEE come from the germline V gene (reference sequence). This CDR3 is built from 12 residues. The V gene end was trimmed by 4 bases and the J gene end by 6 bases; junction bases not matched to a gene: 1. The full variable domain, with the rest looked up from reference TRBV5-4 and TRBJ2-7, is ETGVTQSPTHLIKTRGQQVTLRCSSQSGHNTVSWYQQALGQGPQFIFQYYREEENGRGNFPPRFSGLQFPNYSSELNVNALELDDSALYLCASSRLAGEQYFGPGTRLTVT.

CDR3 sequence reads: CASSVSAWAWNYGYTF. In DNA, the CDR3 is TGTGCCAGCAGCGTCTCAGCTTGGGCTTGGAACTATGGCTACACCTTC. The chain is built from TRBV5-8 and TRBJ1-2; the D is unclear. In germline, CDR1 is SGHTS, CDR2 YDEGEE. Trimming stripped 4 bases from V and 2 bases from J, with 18 bases between. This CDR3 contains 16 residues.

The gene calls are TRBV6-2 or TRBV6-3 and TRBJ2-7; TRBD2 matches at 11 bases. The junction had 13 bases not matched to a gene; V was cut back by 5 bases and J by 7 bases. The CDR3 runs 16 residues. CDR1 and CDR2 (germline): MNHEY, SVGEGT. The CDR3 loop reads CASSTRLAGTLGEQYF. CDR3 coding DNA: TGTGCCAGCAGTACCAGACTAGCGGGGACTCTTGGGGAGCAGTACTTC.

The chain carries TRBV27 and TRBJ1-1; possibly TRBD1 for D (6 bases). Germline V gene data show CDR1 as MNHEY and CDR2 as SMNVEV (reference sequence). The CDR3 has 12 residues. Trimming cost V 7 bases and J 2 bases, with 8 bases left between them. The CDR3, as DNA: TGTGCCAGCACGGACAGAAACACTGAAGCTTTCTTT. It codes for CASTDRNTEAFF.

Comment on this clone: Additional DNA sequences in this sample encode the identical CDR3. This chain joins TRBV12-3 or TRBV12-4 and TRBJ1-5; no reliable D call. This CDR3 contains 13 residues. Trimming left V 1 base short and J 4 bases short, with 5 bases between. The CDR3 here is CASSLEANQPQHF. The CDR3 DNA follows: TGTGCCAGCAGTTTAGAAGCTAATCAGCCCCAGCATTTT.

This chain connects TRBV6-2 or TRBV6-3 to TRBJ1-5, with D unclear. Trimming left V 6 bases short and J 2 bases short, with 11 bases between. CDR1 MNHEY and CDR2 SVGEGT come from the germline V gene. This CDR3 spans 14 amino acids. The DNA of the CDR3 is TGTGCCAGCAGCACCGGGAGGGGCAATCAGCCCCAGCATTTT. The encoded protein is CASSTGRGNQPQHF.

The V gene is TRBV27, the J gene TRBJ2-1; 15 positions agree with TRBD2. V lost 7 bases, J lost 5 bases, and 3 bases stayed unmatched. This CDR3 contains 15 residues. Per germline, CDR1 MNHEY and CDR2 SMNVEV (reference sequence). The CDR3 DNA is TGTGCCAGCACCGGACTAGCGGGAGGGGACAATGAGCAGTTCTTC. As protein: CASTGLAGGDNEQFF.

This chain links TRBV27 with TRBJ2-7; the match to TRBD2 covers 7 bases. CDR1 and CDR2 (germline): MNHEY, SMNVEV (reference sequence). J gave up 6 bases and V 8 bases, and 16 bases lay outside the gene matches. The CDR3 consists of 15 residues. The CDR3 protein is CASSRLANSLGEQYF. In DNA form, the CDR3 reads TGTGCCAGCTCCCGACTAGCCAACTCCTTGGGCGAGCAGTACTTC.

The rearrangement uses TRBV6-5 and TRBJ1-2; D not resolved. CDR3 length: 15 amino acids. CDR1 and CDR2 (germline): MNHEY, SVGAGI. Trimming removed 3 bases from V and 5 bases from J, with 16 bases in between. CDR3 nucleotides: TGTGCCAGCAGTTATTCCCGGCGGGCGGGTTATGGCTACACCTTC. This gives the protein CASSYSRRAGYGYTF.

V gene TRBV10-3 combines with J gene TRBJ2-4; 7 bases are shared with TRBD2. Germline lookup yields CDR1 ENHRY and CDR2 SYGVKD. This CDR3 comprises 15 residues. The V and J ends lost 0 bases and 5 bases, in that order; junction bases with no gene match: 4. The DNA for the CDR3 is TGTGCCATCAGTGAGTCTGAGGCGGGAGAAAACATTCAGTACTTC. This encodes CAISESEAGENIQYF.

V and J are TRBV7-9 and TRBJ1-6; D not resolved. Germline CDR1 and CDR2: SEHNR and FQNEAQ (reference sequence). CDR3 length: 14 amino acids. Trimming removed 2 bases from V and 10 bases from J, with 12 bases in between. This chain's CDR3 is CASSLTPPWSPLHF. The CDR3 nucleotides are TGTGCCAGCAGCTTAACTCCTCCCTGGTCACCCCTCCACTTT.

The chain couples TRBV4-3 to TRBJ2-1, with 11 nucleotides matching TRBD2. Trimming cost V 1 base and J 5 bases; bases outside gene matches: 13. Germline CDR1 reads LGHNA; CDR2 reads YSLEER. The CDR3 spans 19 residues. CDR3: CASSQGSSGRAFDHNEQFF. The CDR3 DNA is TGCGCCAGCAGCCAAGGAAGTAGCGGGAGGGCGTTTGACCACAATGAGCAGTTCTTC.

V is TRBV28 and J is TRBJ1-4; D is unclear. The germline CDR1 and CDR2 sequences are MDHEN and SYDVKM. V was shortened by 2 bases and J by 5 bases, with 6 bases between the two germline ends. There are 13 residues in the CDR3. This chain's CDR3 is CASSLGRNEKLFF. The DNA of the CDR3 is TGTGCCAGCAGTTTAGGCAGGAATGAAAAACTGTTTTTT.

The chain uses TRBV6-5 and TRBJ2-7, with a tentative D call TRBD2 (6 bases). This CDR3 has 14 residues. The germline V gene has CDR1 MNHEY and CDR2 SVGAGI. V was pared by 2 bases and J by 2 bases, with 10 bases between. CDR3 residues: CASSYQAGTYEQYF. CDR3 nucleotides: TGTGCCAGCAGTTACCAGGCGGGGACCTACGAGCAGTACTTC.

The V and J genes are TRBV6-2 or TRBV6-3 and TRBJ2-3; 13 bases map to TRBD2. The V gene's germline CDR1 is MNHEY and CDR2 SVGEGT. V lost 6 bases to trimming and J lost 0 bases; unmatched junction nucleotides: 12. This CDR3 is built from 19 residues. CDR3 nucleotides: TGTGCCAGCAGCGATGAACGGACTAGCGGGAGTCACAGCACAGATACGCAGTATTTT. This gives the protein CASSDERTSGSHSTDTQYF.

The rearrangement uses TRBV14 and TRBJ2-7; 7 bases agree with TRBD1. The CDR3 extends over 11 amino acids. The germline gives CDR1 SGHDN, CDR2 FVKESK. CDR3 in amino acids: CGRGHSYEQYF. The CDR3 nucleotides are TGTGGAAGGGGGCACTCCTACGAGCAGTACTTC.

This clone has a single count. The V and J genes are TRBV5-1 and TRBJ2-5; 9 nucleotides agree with TRBD2. CDR1 is SGHRS and CDR2 is YFSETQ in the germline V gene. This CDR3 has 16 amino acids. V gave up 2 bases and J gave up 9 bases; unmatched junction bases: 14. The CDR3 loop is CASSLTASGKLVAQYF. The CDR3 nucleotides read TGCGCCAGCAGCTTAACGGCTAGCGGGAAATTGGTAGCCCAGTACTTC.

The chain links TRBV19 to TRBJ2-6, with 11 positions matching TRBD1. The CDR3 loop spans 18 amino acids. J was trimmed by 0 bases and V by 5 bases; bases with no gene match: 6. From germline, CDR1 is LNHDA and CDR2 SQIVND (reference sequence). The CDR3 nucleotides are TGTGCCAGTAGTGTCGCCGGGACAGGGGGCTCTGGGGCCAACGTCCTGACTTTC. Amino acids: CASSVAGTGGSGANVLTF.